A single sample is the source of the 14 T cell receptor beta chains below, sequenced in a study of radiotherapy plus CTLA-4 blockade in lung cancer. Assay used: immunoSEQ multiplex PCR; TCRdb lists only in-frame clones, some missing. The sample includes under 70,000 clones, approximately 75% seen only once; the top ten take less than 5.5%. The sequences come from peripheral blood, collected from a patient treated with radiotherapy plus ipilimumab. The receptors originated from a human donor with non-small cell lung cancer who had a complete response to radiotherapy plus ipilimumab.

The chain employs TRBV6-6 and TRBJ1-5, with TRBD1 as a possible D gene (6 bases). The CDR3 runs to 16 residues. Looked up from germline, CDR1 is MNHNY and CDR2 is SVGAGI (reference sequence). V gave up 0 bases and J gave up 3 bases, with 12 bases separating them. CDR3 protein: CASSYSKDSINQPQHF. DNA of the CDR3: TGTGCCAGCAGTTACTCGAAGGACAGCATCAATCAGCCCCAGCATTTT.

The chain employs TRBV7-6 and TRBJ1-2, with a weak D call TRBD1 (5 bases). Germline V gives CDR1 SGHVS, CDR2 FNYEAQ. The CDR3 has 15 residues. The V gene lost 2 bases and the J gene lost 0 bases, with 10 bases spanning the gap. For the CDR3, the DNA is TGTGCCAGCAGCTTATTGCAGACAGCTAACTATGGCTACACCTTC. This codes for CASSLLQTANYGYTF.

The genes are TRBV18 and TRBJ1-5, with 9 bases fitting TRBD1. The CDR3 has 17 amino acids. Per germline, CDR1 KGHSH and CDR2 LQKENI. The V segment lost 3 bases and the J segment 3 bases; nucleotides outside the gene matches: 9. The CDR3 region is CASSPGTGLYDNQPQHF. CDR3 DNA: TGTGCCAGCTCACCCGGGACAGGGCTTTATGACAATCAGCCCCAGCATTTT. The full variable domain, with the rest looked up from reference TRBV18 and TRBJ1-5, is NAGVMQNPRHLVRRRGQEARLRCSPMKGHSHVYWYRQLPEEGLKFMVYLQKENIIDESGMPKERFSAEFPKEGPSILRIQQVVRGDSAAYFCASSPGTGLYDNQPQHFGDGTRLSIL.

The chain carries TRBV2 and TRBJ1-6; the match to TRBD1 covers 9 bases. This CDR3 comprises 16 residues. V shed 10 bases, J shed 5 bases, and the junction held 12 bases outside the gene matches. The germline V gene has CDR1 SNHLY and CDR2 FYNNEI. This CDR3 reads CATFGTGNFNNSPLHF. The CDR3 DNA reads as TGTGCCACTTTCGGGACAGGGAATTTTAATAATTCACCCCTCCACTTT.

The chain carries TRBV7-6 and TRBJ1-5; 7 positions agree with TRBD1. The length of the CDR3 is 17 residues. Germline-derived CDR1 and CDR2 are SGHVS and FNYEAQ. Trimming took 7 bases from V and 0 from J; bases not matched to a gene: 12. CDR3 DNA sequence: TGTGCCAGCATGCCGGGACAGAGGAGTGGTAGCAATCAGCCCCAGCATTTT. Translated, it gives CASMPGQRSGSNQPQHF.

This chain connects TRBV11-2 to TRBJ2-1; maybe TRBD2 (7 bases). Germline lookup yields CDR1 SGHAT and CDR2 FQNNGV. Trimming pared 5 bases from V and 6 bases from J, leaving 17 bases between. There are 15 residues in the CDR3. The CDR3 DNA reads TGTGCCAGCAGCCTTGCGGGGGCCCTATTCAATGAGCAGTTCTTC. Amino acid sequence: CASSLAGALFNEQFF.

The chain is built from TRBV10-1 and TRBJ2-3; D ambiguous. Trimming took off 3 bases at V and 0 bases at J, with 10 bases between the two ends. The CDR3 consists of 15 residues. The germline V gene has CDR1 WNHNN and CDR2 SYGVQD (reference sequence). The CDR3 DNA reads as TGCGCCAGCAGTGAAAGAGGTATCAGCACAGATACGCAGTATTTT. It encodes CASSERGISTDTQYF.

The CDR3 is CASSPTGFRITNYGYTF. DNA of the CDR3: TGTGCCAGCAGCCCTACAGGGTTTAGGATCACTAACTATGGCTACACCTTC. The V call is TRBV27, the J call TRBJ1-2, with D perhaps TRBD1 (6 bases). The germline CDR1 and CDR2 sequences are MNHEY and SMNVEV (reference sequence). The germline V and J ends were trimmed by 6 bases and 0 bases, with 20 bases remaining between them. The CDR3 has 17 residues.

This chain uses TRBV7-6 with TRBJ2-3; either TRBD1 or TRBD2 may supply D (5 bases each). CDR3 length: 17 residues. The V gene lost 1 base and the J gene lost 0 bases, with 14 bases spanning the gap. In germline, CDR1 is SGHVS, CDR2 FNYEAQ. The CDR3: CASSLGLGRESTDTQYF. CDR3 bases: TGTGCCAGCAGCTTAGGGCTCGGCAGGGAGAGCACAGATACGCAGTATTTT.

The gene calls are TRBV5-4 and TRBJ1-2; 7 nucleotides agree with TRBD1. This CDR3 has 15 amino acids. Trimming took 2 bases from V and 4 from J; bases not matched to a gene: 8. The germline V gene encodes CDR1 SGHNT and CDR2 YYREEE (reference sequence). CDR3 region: CASSLTRTGVYGYTF. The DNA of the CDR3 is TGTGCCAGCAGCTTAACCCGGACAGGAGTCTATGGCTACACCTTC.

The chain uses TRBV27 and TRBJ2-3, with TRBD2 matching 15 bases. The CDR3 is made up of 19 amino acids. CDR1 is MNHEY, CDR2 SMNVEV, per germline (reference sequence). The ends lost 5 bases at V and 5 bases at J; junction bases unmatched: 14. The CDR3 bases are TGTGCCAGCAGTCCGGGACTAGCGGGGGGATCAGGCAAAGTAGATACGCAGTATTTT. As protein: CASSPGLAGGSGKVDTQYF.

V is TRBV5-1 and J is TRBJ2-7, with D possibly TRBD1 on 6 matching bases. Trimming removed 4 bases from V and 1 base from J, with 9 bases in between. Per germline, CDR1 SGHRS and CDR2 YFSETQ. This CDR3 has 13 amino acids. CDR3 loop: CASSGGQSYEQYF. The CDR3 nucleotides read TGCGCCAGCAGCGGAGGACAGTCCTACGAGCAGTACTTC.

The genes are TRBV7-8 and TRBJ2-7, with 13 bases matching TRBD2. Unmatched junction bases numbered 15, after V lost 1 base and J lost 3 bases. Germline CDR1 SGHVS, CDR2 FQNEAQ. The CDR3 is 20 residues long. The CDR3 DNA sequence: TGTGCCAGCAGCTTAGGGACCCTTTATTGGACTAGCGGGAGAAGCTACGAGCAGTACGTC. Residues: CASSLGTLYWTSGRSYEQYV.

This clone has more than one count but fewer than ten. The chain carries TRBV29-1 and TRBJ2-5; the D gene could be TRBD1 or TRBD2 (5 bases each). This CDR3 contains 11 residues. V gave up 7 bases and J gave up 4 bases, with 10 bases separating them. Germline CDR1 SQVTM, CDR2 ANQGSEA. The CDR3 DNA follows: TGCAGCGCCGGGGCGGGAGAGACCCAGTACTTC. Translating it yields CSAGAGETQYF.